The clone carrying this T cell receptor beta chain showed up just once. The CDR3 extends over 16 amino acids. From germline, CDR1 is LGHDT and CDR2 YNNKEL (reference sequence). Unmatched junction bases numbered 6, after V lost 6 bases and J lost 0 bases. These data belong to a study of blood T cell repertoires in COVID-19. Profiling relied on immunoSEQ multiplex PCR, and the TCRdb table lists in-frame clones only, not all of them. The sample lists fewer than 120,000 clones; nearly 90% were seen once. The V call is TRBV3-1 (or the pseudogene TRBV3-2), the J call TRBJ2-2, with TRBD1 identical over 8 bases. The clonotype comes from a human donor in a cohort sampled during active COVID-19. What was sequenced was peripheral blood. The CDR3 DNA reads as TGTGCCAGCAGGCAGACAGGGGCTACGAACACCGGGGAGCTGTTTTTT. It specifies CASRQTGATNTGELFF.